The clone carrying this T cell receptor (beta chain) has just a few counts. The antigen remains undetermined. Losses at the gene ends were 3 bases for V and 2 bases for J; bases not matched to a gene: 8. Germline CDR1 KGHDR, CDR2 SFDVKD. The CDR3 is 16 residues long. TCR cDNA, made by 5'RACE template switching, carried an added universal primer site and UMIs. Via MiXCR, TCRdb re-called the 5' RACE reads, giving one row per CDR3 protein. The table lists 170,000 or so distinct CDR3 sequences, around 9.7% of them singletons, with 35% to 40% in the top ten. The entry originates in a study of T cells after yellow fever vaccination. General study findings and limits: A small proportion of clonotypes was detected in both the CD4 and CD8 compartments. Clones that expanded after primary vaccination mostly reappeared after the booster (nearly 98% CD4, approximately 87% CD8). The bulk population could contribute abundant contaminating clonotypes to FACS-sorted repertoires.

This rearrangement joins TRBV24-1 to TRBJ2-5; 7 bases align to TRBD2. The input for sequencing was CD8+ T cells sorted from PBMCs, taken 45 days after the yellow fever booster vaccination. The source is a man aged 18 to 29 who received the YFV17D yellow fever vaccine. CDR3 sequence reads: CATSDGSYGGQETQYF. The CDR3 nucleotides are TGTGCCACCAGTGATGGCAGTTACGGGGGGCAAGAGACCCAGTACTTC.